This T cell receptor (beta chain) was observed in a study of blood T cell repertoires in COVID-19. This table comes from immunoSEQ multiplex PCR, and its TCRdb copy is limited to in-frame clones, with some not included. Of 300,000 to 450,000 clones in the sample, 70% to 90% are singletons; the top ten hold more than 1.5%. V trimming: 2 bases; J trimming: 5 bases; junction bases outside the gene matches: 3. Germline V CDR1 and CDR2: MNHEY, SVGAGI. CDR3 size: 15 residues. The source material was PBMCs or T cells enriched from blood (not recorded which). V gene TRBV6-5 combines with J gene TRBJ1-4; 9 bases align to TRBD1. This TCR derives from a man in his forties in a cohort exposed to, infected with or recovered from COVID-19 (not recorded which). The CDR3 spells CASSYRDRGNEKLFF. The DNA for the CDR3 is TGTGCCAGCAGTTACAGAGACAGGGGGAATGAAAAACTGTTTTTT.